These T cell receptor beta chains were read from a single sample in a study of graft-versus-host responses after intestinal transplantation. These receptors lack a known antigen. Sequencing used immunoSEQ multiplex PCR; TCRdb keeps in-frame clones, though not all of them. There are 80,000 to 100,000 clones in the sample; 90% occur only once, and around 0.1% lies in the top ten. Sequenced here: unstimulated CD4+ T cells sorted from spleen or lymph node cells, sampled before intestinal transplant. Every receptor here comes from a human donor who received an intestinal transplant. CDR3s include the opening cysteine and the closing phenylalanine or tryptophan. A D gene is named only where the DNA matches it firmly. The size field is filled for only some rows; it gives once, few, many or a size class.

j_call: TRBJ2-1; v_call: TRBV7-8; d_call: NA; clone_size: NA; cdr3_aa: CASSLGGGHSYNEQFF; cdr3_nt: TGTGCCAGCAGCTTAGGTGGGGGCCACTCCTACAATGAGCAGTTCTTC
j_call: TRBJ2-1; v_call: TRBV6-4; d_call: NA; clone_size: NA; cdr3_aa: CASSEGPSSYNEQFF; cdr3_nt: TGTGCCAGCAGTGAGGGCCCGAGCTCCTACAATGAGCAGTTCTTC
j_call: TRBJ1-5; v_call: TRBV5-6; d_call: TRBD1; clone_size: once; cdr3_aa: CASSPGGRGNQPQHF; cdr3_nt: TGTGCCAGCAGCCCAGGGGGCCGCGGCAATCAGCCCCAGCATTTT
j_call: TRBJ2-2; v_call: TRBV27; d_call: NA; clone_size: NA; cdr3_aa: CASSIQGAGELFF; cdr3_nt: TGTGCCAGCAGTATACAGGGCGCCGGGGAGCTGTTTTTT
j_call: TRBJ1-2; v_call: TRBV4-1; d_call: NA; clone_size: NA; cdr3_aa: CASSRTPEQGYTF; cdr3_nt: TGCGCCAGCAGCCGAACTCCGGAACAGGGCTACACCTTC
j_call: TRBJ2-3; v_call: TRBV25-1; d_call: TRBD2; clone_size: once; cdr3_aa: CASGRGSGSTDTQYF; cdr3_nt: TGTGCCAGCGGCCGAGGTAGCGGGAGCACAGATACGCAGTATTTT
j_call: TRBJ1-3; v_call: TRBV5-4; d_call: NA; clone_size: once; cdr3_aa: CASSLGGSSGNTIYF; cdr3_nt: TGTGCCAGCAGCTTGGGCGGGAGCTCTGGAAACACCATATATTTT
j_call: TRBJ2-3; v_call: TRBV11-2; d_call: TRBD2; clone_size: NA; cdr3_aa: CASNPTSGVPTDTQYF; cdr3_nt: TGTGCCAGCAACCCCACTAGCGGGGTACCCACAGATACGCAGTATTTT
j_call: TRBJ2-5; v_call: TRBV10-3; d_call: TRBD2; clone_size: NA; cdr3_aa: CAIGTSGEETQYF; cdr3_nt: TGTGCCATCGGGACTAGCGGGGAAGAGACCCAGTACTTC
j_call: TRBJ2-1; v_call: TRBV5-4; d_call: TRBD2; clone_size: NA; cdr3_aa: CASSSPGTSYNEQFF; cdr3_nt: TGTGCCAGCAGCTCCCCCGGGACTAGCTACAATGAGCAGTTCTTC
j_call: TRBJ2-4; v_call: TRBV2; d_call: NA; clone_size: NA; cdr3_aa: CASSERGLGTLAKNIQYF; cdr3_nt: TGTGCCAGCAGTGAAAGGGGGTTGGGGACATTAGCCAAAAACATTCAGTACTTC
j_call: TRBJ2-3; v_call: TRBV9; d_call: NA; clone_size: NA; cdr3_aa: CASSASTDTQYF; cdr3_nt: TGTGCCAGCAGCGCCTCGACAGATACGCAGTATTTT
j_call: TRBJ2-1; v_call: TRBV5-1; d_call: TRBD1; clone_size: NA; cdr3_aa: CASSANMGGQGYRLAYNEQFF; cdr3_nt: TGCGCCAGCAGCGCGAATATGGGGGGACAGGGCTATCGCCTCGCCTACAATGAGCAGTTCTTC
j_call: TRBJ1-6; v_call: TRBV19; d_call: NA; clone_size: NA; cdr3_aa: CASSTTGSPNSPLHF; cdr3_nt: TGTGCCAGTAGTACGACAGGTTCCCCTAATTCACCCCTCCACTTT
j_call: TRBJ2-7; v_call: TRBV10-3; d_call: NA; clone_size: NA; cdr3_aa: CAISEYREIGDEQYF; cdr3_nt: TGTGCCATCAGTGAGTACAGGGAGATTGGCGACGAGCAGTACTTC
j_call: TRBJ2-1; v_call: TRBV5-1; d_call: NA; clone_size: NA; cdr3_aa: CASSGTGFSSYNEQFF; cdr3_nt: TGCGCCAGCAGCGGAACAGGGTTCAGCTCCTACAATGAGCAGTTCTTC
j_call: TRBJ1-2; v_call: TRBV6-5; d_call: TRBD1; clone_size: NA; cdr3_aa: CASSPGQGGYTF; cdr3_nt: TGTGCCAGCAGTCCCGGACAGGGTGGCTACACCTTC
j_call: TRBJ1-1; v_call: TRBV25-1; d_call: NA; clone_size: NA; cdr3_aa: CASSDRGRGNTEAFF; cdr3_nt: TGTGCCAGCAGTGATCGGGGGAGGGGAAACACTGAAGCTTTCTTT
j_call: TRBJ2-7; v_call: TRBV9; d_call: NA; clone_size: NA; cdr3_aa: CASSPSPDSYEQYF; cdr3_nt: TGTGCCAGCAGCCCTAGCCCAGACTCCTACGAGCAGTACTTC
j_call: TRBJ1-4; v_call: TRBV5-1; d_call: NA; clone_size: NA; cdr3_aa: CASSSQTGATNEKLFF; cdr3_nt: TGCGCCAGCAGCTCGCAAACAGGTGCAACTAATGAAAAACTGTTTTTT
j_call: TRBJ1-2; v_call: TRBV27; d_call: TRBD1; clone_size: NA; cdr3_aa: CASRGQGAGGYTF; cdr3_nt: TGTGCCAGCAGGGGACAGGGGGCAGGGGGCTACACCTTC